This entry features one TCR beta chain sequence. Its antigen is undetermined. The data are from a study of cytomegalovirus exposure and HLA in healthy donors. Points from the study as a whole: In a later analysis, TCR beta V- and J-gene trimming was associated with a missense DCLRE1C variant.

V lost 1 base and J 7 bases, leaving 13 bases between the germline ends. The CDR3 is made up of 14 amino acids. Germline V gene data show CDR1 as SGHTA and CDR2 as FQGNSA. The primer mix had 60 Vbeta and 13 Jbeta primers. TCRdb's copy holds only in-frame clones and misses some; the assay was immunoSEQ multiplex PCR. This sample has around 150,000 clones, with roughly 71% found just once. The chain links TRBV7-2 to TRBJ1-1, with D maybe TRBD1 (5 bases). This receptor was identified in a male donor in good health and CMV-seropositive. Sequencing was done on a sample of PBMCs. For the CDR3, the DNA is TGTGCCAGCAGCTTAGTGGAGGGTGGGGGTGAAGCTTTCTTT. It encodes CASSLVEGGGEAFF.